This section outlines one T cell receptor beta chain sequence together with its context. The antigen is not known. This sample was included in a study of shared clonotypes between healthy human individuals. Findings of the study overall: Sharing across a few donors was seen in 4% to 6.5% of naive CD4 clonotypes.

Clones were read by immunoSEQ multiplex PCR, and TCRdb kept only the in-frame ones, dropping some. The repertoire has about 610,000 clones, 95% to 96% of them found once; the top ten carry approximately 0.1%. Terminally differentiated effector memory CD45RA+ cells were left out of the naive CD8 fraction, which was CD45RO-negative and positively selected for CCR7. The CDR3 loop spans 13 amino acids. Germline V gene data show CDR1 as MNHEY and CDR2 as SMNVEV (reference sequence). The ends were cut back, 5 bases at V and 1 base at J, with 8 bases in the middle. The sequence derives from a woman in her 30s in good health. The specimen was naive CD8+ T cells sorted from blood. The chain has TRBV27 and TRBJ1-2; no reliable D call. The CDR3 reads CASSVDINYGYTF. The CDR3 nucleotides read TGTGCCAGCAGTGTCGACATTAACTATGGCTACACCTTC.